The sequence of this T cell receptor (beta chain) was determined in a study of blood T cell repertoires in COVID-19. For the study at large: Researchers got acute and convalescent COVID-19 samples from the United States, Italy and Spain.

Sequencing used immunoSEQ multiplex PCR; TCRdb keeps in-frame clones, though not all of them. The table has fewer than 350,000 clones, more than 80% seen once. The sequenced sample consisted of peripheral blood. The receptor's source is a young woman with COVID-19, enrolled during active disease.

CDR3 region: CASSLGGDPAFF. The CDR3 nucleotides are TGTGCCAGCAGTTTAGGGGGGGATCCGGCTTTCTTT. This rearrangement joins TRBV27 to TRBJ1-1; TRBD1 is a possible D gene (5 bases). The CDR3 is 12 amino acids. Per germline, CDR1 MNHEY and CDR2 SMNVEV (reference sequence). V was cut by 2 bases and J by 11 bases, with 12 bases left in between.